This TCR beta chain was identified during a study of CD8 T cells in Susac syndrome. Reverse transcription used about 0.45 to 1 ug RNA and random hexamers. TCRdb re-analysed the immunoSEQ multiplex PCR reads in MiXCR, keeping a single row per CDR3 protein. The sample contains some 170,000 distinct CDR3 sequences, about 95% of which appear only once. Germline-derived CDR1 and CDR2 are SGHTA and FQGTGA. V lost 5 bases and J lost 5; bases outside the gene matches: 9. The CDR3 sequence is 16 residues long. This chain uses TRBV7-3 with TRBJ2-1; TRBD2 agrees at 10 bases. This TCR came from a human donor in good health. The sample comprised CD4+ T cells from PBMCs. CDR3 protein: CASSPRGTSADNEQFF. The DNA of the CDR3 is TGTGCCAGCAGCCCAAGGGGGACTAGCGCAGACAATGAGCAGTTCTTC.